The rows below give T cell receptor beta chains drawn from one sample of a study of T cell responses to AZD1222 COVID-19 vaccine. Profiling relied on immunoSEQ multiplex PCR, and the TCRdb table lists in-frame clones only, not all of them. Of roughly 140,000 clones listed, about 87% are singletons. Material: peripheral blood, obtained on day 0 of AZD1222 vaccination. These receptors all stem from an adult in good health. CDR3s include the opening cysteine and the closing phenylalanine or tryptophan. The D gene is left open where the match is weak.

v_call,d_call,j_call,cdr3_nt,cdr3_aa
TRBV27,.,TRBJ1-1,TGTGCCAGCAGTCCCAGGGCTCCAATCACTGAAGCTTTCTTT,CASSPRAPITEAFF
TRBV6-6,.,TRBJ2-7,TGTGCCAGCAGTTACACGAACTCCTACGAGCAGTACTTC,CASSYTNSYEQYF
TRBV7-9,TRBD1,TRBJ1-2,TGTGCCAGCAGTGAGACAGGGGACTATGGCTACACCTTC,CASSETGDYGYTF
TRBV5-1,TRBD1,TRBJ2-7,TGCGCCAGCAGCTTGGGACAGGGCCTCTACGAGCAGTACTTC,CASSLGQGLYEQYF
TRBV2,.,TRBJ2-6,TGTGCCAGCACCAGGGACTTTGCCAACGTCCTGACTTTC,CASTRDFANVLTF
TRBV30,.,TRBJ2-2,TGTGCCTTGGAATCGACAGGGAACACCGGGGAGCTGTTTTTT,CALESTGNTGELFF
TRBV6-6,.,TRBJ1-2,TGTGCCAGCAGTTCCCTCGGGCCAGCAAATAACTATGGCTACACCTTC,CASSSLGPANNYGYTF
TRBV6-5,.,TRBJ2-5,TGTGCCAGCAGTCTAACGTGGGGGCGGGCAGAGACCCAGTACTTC,CASSLTWGRAETQYF
TRBV25-1,.,TRBJ1-2,TGTGCCAGCAGTGAAGCCGGGGTCTATGGCTACACCTTC,CASSEAGVYGYTF
TRBV7-2,.,TRBJ2-7,TGTGCCAGCAGCTTTGAACTGGGGCCAGGCCCCTTCGAGCAGTACTTC,CASSFELGPGPFEQYF
TRBV6-1,.,TRBJ1-2,TGTGCCAGCAGTGAATTGTTTGGCTATGGCTACACCTTC,CASSELFGYGYTF
TRBV7-3,.,TRBJ2-2,TGTGCCAGCAGCTTAGAACTAATGAACACCGGGGAGCTGTTTTTT,CASSLELMNTGELFF